This T cell receptor (beta chain) originates from a study of blood T cell repertoires in COVID-19. Study overall: COVID-19 samples, acute and convalescent, were from the United States, Italy and Spain. Sample material is recorded as cDNA or gDNA derived from T cells, B-cell-depleted T cells, or PBMCs.

How the authors handled the data: Amplified reference gene primers provided the basis for estimating nucleated cell counts. The method was immunoSEQ multiplex PCR; TCRdb's version includes in-frame clones alone and lacks a portion of them. That table gives V, J and clone size, and the DNA gave D and trimming. The data contain 250,000 to 350,000 clones, 89% of them seen just once; the ten biggest clones take up about 0.94%. CDR1 is LGHDT and CDR2 is YNNKEL in the germline V gene (reference sequence). The CDR3 has 15 amino acids. V trimming: 5 bases; J trimming: 7 bases; junction bases outside the gene matches: 10.

Sequencing was performed on peripheral blood. This TCR was sampled from a middle-aged woman who had recovered from COVID-19. J is TRBJ2-1 and V is TRBV3-1 (or the pseudogene TRBV3-2); TRBD1 matches at 8 bases. DNA of the CDR3: TGTGCCAGCAGCAAAGTCCAAAGACAGGGGAATGAGCAGTTCTTC. Protein product: CASSKVQRQGNEQFF.